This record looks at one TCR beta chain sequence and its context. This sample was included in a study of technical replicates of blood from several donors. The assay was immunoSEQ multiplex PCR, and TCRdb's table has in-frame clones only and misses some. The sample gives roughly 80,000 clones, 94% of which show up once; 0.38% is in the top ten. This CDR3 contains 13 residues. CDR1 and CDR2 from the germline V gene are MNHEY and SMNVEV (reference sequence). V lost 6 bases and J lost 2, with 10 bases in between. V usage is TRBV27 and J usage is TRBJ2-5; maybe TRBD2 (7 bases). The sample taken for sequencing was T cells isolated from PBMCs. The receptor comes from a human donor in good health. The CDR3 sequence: CASREGGQETQYF. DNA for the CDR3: TGTGCCAGCAGAGAGGGGGGGCAAGAGACCCAGTACTTC.